These 26 T cell receptor beta chains were sequenced from one sample in a study of shared clonotypes between healthy human individuals. Sequencing was performed with immunoSEQ multiplex PCR; in TCRdb, only in-frame clones are kept and a portion is missing. This repertoire shows under 1,100,000 clones, approximately 70% found once; its top ten account for roughly 1.5%. The sample was memory CD4+ T cells sorted from blood. Subset noted: CD45RA-negative fraction. These receptors originate from a man younger than 35 in good health.

The CDR3, as DNA: TGTGCCAGCAGTTCAGGGGGGTTTATCGGCTACACCTTC. It encodes CASSSGGFIGYTF. The chain employs TRBV28 and TRBJ1-2, with TRBD1 matching 7 bases. V lost 4 bases, J lost 8 bases, and 7 bases stayed unmatched. CDR3 length: 13 residues. Germline V gene sequence: CDR1 MDHEN, CDR2 SYDVKM.

This clone was detected a few times. The chain has TRBV10-3 and TRBJ1-1; TRBD1 aligns across 8 bases. The CDR3 has 14 residues. Germline CDR1 reads ENHRY; CDR2 reads SYGVKD. Trimming removed 8 bases from V and 1 base from J; junction bases left unmatched: 6. This CDR3 reads CAISQDRANTEAFF. The DNA for the CDR3 is TGTGCCATCTCCCAGGACAGGGCGAACACTGAAGCTTTCTTT.

The sample holds one count of this clone. The rearrangement uses TRBV19 and TRBJ2-2, with 7 nucleotides matching TRBD2. V was pared by 5 bases and J by 4 bases, with 4 bases of the junction left unmatched. Per germline, CDR1 LNHDA and CDR2 SQIVND (reference sequence). The CDR3 runs to 14 residues. CDR3 region: CASSPRTSTGELFF. The CDR3 bases are TGTGCCAGTAGTCCGCGGACTAGCACCGGGGAGCTGTTTTTT.

The gene calls are TRBV6-4 and TRBJ2-3; TRBD2 might be the D (6 bases). The V gene's germline CDR1 is MRHNA and CDR2 SNTAGT. The CDR3 has 15 residues. The V and J ends lost 4 bases and 2 bases respectively, with 13 bases between them. DNA of the CDR3: TGTGCCAGCAGTGCCATAGCGGCTGCCACAGATACGCAGTATTTT. Translation gives CASSAIAAATDTQYF.

V usage is TRBV7-9 and J usage is TRBJ1-2; 9 nucleotides line up with TRBD1. The CDR3 runs to 15 residues. CDR1 and CDR2 from the germline V gene are SEHNR and FQNEAQ (reference sequence). With 4 bases clipped from V and 0 bases from J, the junction kept 3 bases outside the gene matches. The CDR3 DNA is TGTGCCAGCAGCTCGCGGACAGGGGCTAACTATGGCTACACCTTC. This encodes CASSSRTGANYGYTF.

V and J are TRBV9 and TRBJ1-2, with D unclear. CDR1 and CDR2 from the germline V gene are SGDLS and YYNGEE. The CDR3 length is 13 residues. Trimming stripped 5 bases from V and 7 bases from J, with 15 bases between. DNA of the CDR3: TGTGCCAGCAGTGGACCGAAAGGTTCTGGCTACACCTTC. Translated, it gives CASSGPKGSGYTF.

V gene TRBV5-1 combines with J gene TRBJ1-1; 7 nucleotides align to TRBD1. The CDR3 sequence is 15 residues long. The junction had 9 bases not matched to a gene; V was cut back by 4 bases and J by 3 bases. CDR1 is SGHRS, CDR2 YFSETQ, per germline. The CDR3 nucleotides are TGCGCCAGCAGCCCCCAGGGGGTATCGGACACTGAAGCTTTCTTT. Protein sequence: CASSPQGVSDTEAFF.

V usage is TRBV5-1 and J usage is TRBJ2-3; D is possibly TRBD1 (6 bases). CDR3 length: 15 residues. Trimming took 2 bases from V and 2 from J, leaving 12 bases between them. From germline, CDR1 is SGHRS and CDR2 YFSETQ. This CDR3 is CASSLRTETTDTQYF. CDR3 nucleotide sequence: TGCGCCAGCAGCTTAAGGACAGAGACCACAGATACGCAGTATTTT.

The rearrangement links TRBV7-9 to TRBJ2-3; no definite D call. The ends were cut back, 1 base at V and 2 bases at J, with 10 bases in the middle. The germline CDR1 and CDR2 sequences are SEHNR and FQNEAQ (reference sequence). This CDR3 spans 15 amino acids. CDR3 DNA sequence: TGTGCCAGCAGCTTAGGAGTAGGCGACACAGATACGCAGTATTTT. This codes for CASSLGVGDTDTQYF.

This clone was counted a few times. The chain employs TRBV5-6 and TRBJ2-1; 9 bases are shared with TRBD1. CDR3 length equals 14 residues. Germline V gene lookup returns CDR1 SGHDT and CDR2 YYEEEE. V lost 0 bases and J lost 10; bases outside the gene matches: 5. CDR3 region: CASSLGDRAGEQFF. Here the CDR3 DNA reads TGTGCCAGCAGCTTGGGGGACAGGGCTGGGGAGCAGTTCTTC.

The chain uses TRBV7-2 and TRBJ1-2; TRBD1 matches 7 bases. The V segment lost 3 bases and the J segment 2 bases; nucleotides outside the gene matches: 3. The CDR3 consists of 14 residues. CDR1 is SGHTA, CDR2 FQGNSA, per germline. The CDR3 here is CASSLGQTNYGYTF. The CDR3 DNA is TGTGCCAGCAGCTTGGGACAGACGAACTATGGCTACACCTTC.

The chain uses TRBV9 and TRBJ2-7, with 7 bases matching TRBD2. Looked up from germline, CDR1 is SGDLS and CDR2 is YYNGEE. Trimming at V came to 4 bases and at J to 0 bases, leaving 22 bases not matched to a gene. The CDR3 spans 20 residues. This CDR3 is CASSPQAGTVPSLSSYEQYF. Written as DNA, the CDR3 is TGTGCCAGCAGCCCGCAAGCGGGAACAGTTCCTTCCTTAAGCTCCTACGAGCAGTACTTC. Using reference TRBV9 and TRBJ2-7 for the parts outside the CDR3, the full variable domain is DSGVTQTPKHLITATGQRVTLRCSPRSGDLSVYWYQQSLDQGLQFLIQYYNGEERAKGNILERFSAQQFPDLHSELNLSSLELGDSALYFCASSPQAGTVPSLSSYEQYFGPGTRLTVT.

This sequence joins TRBV5-5 and TRBJ1-2, with 11 bases matching TRBD1. Germline values: CDR1 SGHKS, CDR2 YYEKEE (reference sequence). The junction had 3 bases not matched to a gene; V was cut back by 4 bases and J by 7 bases. There are 13 residues in the CDR3. CDR3 sequence reads: CASSTDRGPGYTF. In nucleotides, the CDR3 is TGTGCCAGCAGCACGGACAGGGGGCCTGGCTACACCTTC.

The chain links TRBV18 to TRBJ1-1; 8 positions match TRBD1. The germline CDR1 and CDR2 sequences are KGHSH and LQKENI. This CDR3 has 18 amino acids. The junction had 15 bases not matched to a gene; V was cut back by 6 bases and J by 0 bases. CDR3 in DNA: TGTGCCAGCTCTCGAACCATGATACAGGGGGTGATGAACACTGAAGCTTTCTTT. Protein: CASSRTMIQGVMNTEAFF.

This clone has a single count. J is TRBJ2-5 and V is TRBV4-2; 8 positions agree with TRBD2. Germline V gene lookup returns CDR1 LGHNA and CDR2 YNFKEQ. V trimming: 0 bases; J trimming: 1 base; junction bases outside the gene matches: 7. CDR3 length: 17 amino acids. The CDR3, as DNA: TGTGCCAGCAGCCAAGATGGTAATAGCGGGGTCCAAGAGACCCAGTACTTC. The encoded protein is CASSQDGNSGVQETQYF.

V usage is TRBV5-4 and J usage is TRBJ1-1, with a weak D call TRBD1 (6 bases). V gave up 3 bases and J gave up 0 bases, with 12 bases separating them. Germline loops: CDR1 SGHNT, CDR2 YYREEE (reference sequence). The CDR3 is 15 amino acids. CDR3 loop: CASSSSGGLNTEAFF. The CDR3 DNA reads as TGTGCCAGCAGCTCCAGCGGGGGCCTGAACACTGAAGCTTTCTTT.

This chain joins TRBV6-5 and TRBJ1-1; possibly TRBD1 for D (6 bases). Germline CDR1 reads MNHEY; CDR2 reads SVGAGI. The CDR3 consists of 14 residues. Trimming stripped 10 bases from V and 4 bases from J, with 19 bases between. The CDR3 sequence: CATTPGHPATEAFF. DNA for the CDR3: TGTGCCACGACTCCGGGACATCCAGCCACTGAAGCTTTCTTT.

The CDR3 loop is CASTDSRGPSPNEKLFF. Here the CDR3 DNA reads TGTGCCAGCACAGACTCCCGGGGTCCTTCACCTAATGAAAAACTGTTTTTT. V usage is TRBV25-1 and J usage is TRBJ1-4; no firm D call. The CDR3 covers 17 residues. Trimming shortened V by 7 bases and J by 3 bases, and 21 bases separated the two germline ends. The germline gives CDR1 MGHDK, CDR2 SYGVNS.

With regard to this clone: A read error may explain this, as a much larger clone is one base away. This specimen includes other DNA sequences encoding the same CDR3. This chain links TRBV11-3 with TRBJ2-2; D is uncertain. V shed 1 base and J shed 5 bases, with 2 bases lying between them. The CDR3 is 12 residues long. Germline V gene data show CDR1 as SGHNT and CDR2 as YENEEA. The CDR3 spells CASSLGTGELFF. The CDR3 DNA reads as TGTGCCAGCAGCTTAGGTACCGGGGAGCTGTTTTTT.

This clone was seen just once. The chain couples TRBV5-4 to TRBJ1-4; maybe TRBD1 (5 bases). In germline, CDR1 is SGHNT, CDR2 YYREEE (reference sequence). CDR3 length equals 15 residues. Between the trimmed V and J ends, which lost 2 bases and 4 bases, there was a span of 12 bases. For the CDR3, the DNA is TGTGCCAGCAGCTTCGGGACCCCTGATAATGAAAAACTGTTTTTT. Its protein is CASSFGTPDNEKLFF.

Written as DNA, the CDR3 is TGTGCCAGCAGTTTAAGGGCGCAGGGTTCCTACGAGCAGTACTTC. Translated, it gives CASSLRAQGSYEQYF. The chain is built from TRBV28 and TRBJ2-7; D may be TRBD1 (5 bases). In germline, CDR1 is MDHEN, CDR2 SYDVKM. Trimming cost V 2 bases and J 1 base, with 12 bases left between them. The CDR3 is 15 residues long. The full variable domain, its missing parts supplied by reference TRBV28 and TRBJ2-7, is DVKVTQSSRYLVKRTGEKVFLECVQDMDHENMFWYRQDPGLGLRLIYFSYDVKMKEKGDIPEGYSVSREKKERFSLILESASTNQTSMYLCASSLRAQGSYEQYFGPGTRLTVT.

The chain joins TRBV9 to TRBJ2-1; D call uncertain. V was cut by 3 bases and J by 0 bases, with 16 bases left in between. CDR1 is SGDLS, CDR2 YYNGEE, per germline. The CDR3 is 17 amino acids. CDR3 sequence reads: CASSGPQDASSYNEQFF. As DNA, the CDR3 is TGTGCCAGCAGCGGACCCCAGGACGCGAGCTCCTACAATGAGCAGTTCTTC.

On this clone itself: One end of the junction fails to match germline, which may point to a read error. The V call is TRBV7-7, the J call TRBJ2-7, with 10 bases that match TRBD2. CDR1 is SSHAT and CDR2 is FNYEAQ in the germline V gene (reference sequence). The CDR3 totals 16 residues. CDR3 bases: TGTGCTAGCAGCTTAGGCCTAGCGGGGGACTCCTACGAGCAGTACTTC. This translates into CASSLGLAGDSYEQYF.

Concerning this clone: A far more abundant clone sits one base away, making this likely a read error. The chain carries TRBV27 and TRBJ2-2, with D perhaps matching TRBD2 (6 bases). The V gene's germline CDR1 is MNHEY and CDR2 SMNVEV (reference sequence). The CDR3 has 16 residues. Here the CDR3 DNA reads TGTGCCAGCACCTCTGGGGCCCTTCTAGGTACCGGGGGGCTGTTTTTT. It specifies CASTSGALLGTGGLFF.

The V and J genes are TRBV5-1 and TRBJ2-6, with D possibly being TRBD1 or TRBD2 (5 bases each). Germline CDR1 reads SGHRS; CDR2 reads YFSETQ. V was pared by 6 bases and J by 0 bases, with 16 bases between. The CDR3 runs 17 residues. The CDR3 reads CASTKEGSGSGANVLTF. The CDR3 DNA follows: TGCGCCAGCACCAAAGAGGGGTCCGGCTCTGGGGCCAACGTCCTGACTTTC.

The rearrangement joins TRBV30 to TRBJ2-2; no reliable D call. This CDR3 spans 12 amino acids. Germline CDR1 is GTSNPN and CDR2 is SVGIG (reference sequence). V was trimmed by 7 bases and J by 5 bases, leaving 11 bases between them. The CDR3 here is CASSKGTGELFF. The CDR3 nucleotides are TGTGCCTCGTCAAAGGGAACCGGGGAGCTGTTTTTT.